This T cell receptor (beta chain) was profiled in a study of technical replicates of blood from four donors. The data were produced by immunoSEQ multiplex PCR, yet TCRdb's version contains in-frame clones alone and is incomplete. The sample lists 100,000 or so clones, nearly 96% seen once, with approximately 0.21% in the top ten. The V gene lost 2 bases and the J gene lost 9 bases, with 12 bases spanning the gap. Germline loops: CDR1 SGHDT, CDR2 YYEEEE. The CDR3 spans 13 residues. The genes are TRBV5-6 and TRBJ1-5, with D maybe TRBD1 (5 bases). Sequenced input: T cells isolated from PBMCs. The origin of this receptor is a human donor in good health. Written as DNA, the CDR3 is TGTGCCAGCAGCTTTACAGGCTGGGGGCCCCAGCATTTT. Protein product: CASSFTGWGPQHF.